These 8 T cell receptor beta chains were sequenced from one sample in a study of blood T cell repertoires in COVID-19. Generated by immunoSEQ multiplex PCR, the TCRdb table keeps only in-frame clones and is missing some. The sample lists 87,000 or so clones, around 86% occurring once. Sequencing input: peripheral blood. Receptor source: a woman aged 80 or older with active or convalescent COVID-19.

V usage is TRBV27 and J usage is TRBJ1-1; 10 positions agree with TRBD1. Unmatched junction bases numbered 19, after V lost 5 bases and J lost 7 bases. This CDR3 comprises 18 residues. Germline CDR1 MNHEY, CDR2 SMNVEV (reference sequence). The CDR3 DNA reads TGTGCCAGCAGTCCCCGCCCTCGACAGGGGGCGCAAGTCGTTGAAGCTTTCTTT. As protein: CASSPRPRQGAQVVEAFF.

The rearrangement links TRBV6-5 to TRBJ1-6; a weak D match, TRBD1 (5 bases). V lost 5 bases to trimming and J lost 7 bases, with 15 bases between them. Germline CDR1 and CDR2: MNHEY and SVGAGI. The CDR3 length is 15 residues. The CDR3, as DNA: TGTGCCAGCAGTCTATATGGACAACCCAATTCACCCCTCCACTTT. It yields the protein CASSLYGQPNSPLHF.

V and J are TRBV5-1 and TRBJ2-7; 8 bases agree with TRBD2. Germline V gene data show CDR1 as SGHRS and CDR2 as YFSETQ. V trimming: 4 bases; J trimming: 3 bases; junction bases outside the gene matches: 9. The CDR3 is 15 amino acids. The CDR3 DNA follows: TGCGCCAGCAGCCTGGACGTCGGGGGGGTCTACGAGCAGTACTTC. As protein: CASSLDVGGVYEQYF.

The V gene is TRBV24-1, the J gene TRBJ2-1, with TRBD2 matching 8 bases. This CDR3 spans 16 amino acids. Trimming took 12 bases from V and 5 from J; bases not matched to a gene: 17. Germline-derived CDR1 and CDR2 are KGHDR and SFDVKD. The CDR3 DNA reads TGTGCCCCCGGGGGGGGGCGGGGAAGAAATAACAATGAGCAGTTCTTC. Encoded protein: CAPGGGRGRNNNEQFF.

This clone appeared a few times. J is TRBJ2-1 and V is TRBV7-3; D is possibly TRBD2 (6 bases). The ends were cut back, 1 base at V and 2 bases at J, with 12 bases in the middle. This CDR3 contains 16 residues. From germline, CDR1 is SGHTA and CDR2 FQGTGA. The CDR3 region is CASSLIEGGPYNEQFF. The DNA of the CDR3 is TGTGCCAGCAGCTTAATAGAGGGAGGCCCCTACAATGAGCAGTTCTTC. The variable domain in full, with the rest retrieved from reference TRBV7-3 and TRBJ2-1, is GAGVSQTPSNKVTEKGKYVELRCDPISGHTALYWYRQSLGQGPEFLIYFQGTGAADDSGLPNDRFFAVRPEGSVSTLKIQRTERGDSAVYLCASSLIEGGPYNEQFFGPGTRLTVL.

CDR3 amino acids: CASSRRVISAGELFF. The CDR3 nucleotides read TGTGCCAGCAGCCGGCGGGTCATCTCAGCCGGGGAGCTGTTTTTT. The rearrangement joins TRBV3-1 (or the pseudogene TRBV3-2) to TRBJ2-2; TRBD2 might be the D (5 bases). CDR1 and CDR2 (germline): LGHDT, YNNKEL (reference sequence). This CDR3 comprises 15 residues. The ends were cut back, 4 bases at V and 6 bases at J, with 15 bases in the middle.

Concerning this clone itself: The same CDR3 can be traced to other DNA sequences in this sample. The V and J genes are TRBV7-2 and TRBJ1-5; TRBD1 might be the D (6 bases). Germline V gene lookup returns CDR1 SGHTA and CDR2 FQGNSA. There are 14 residues in the CDR3. Deletions cut 5 bases from V and 6 bases from J, with 14 bases between. The CDR3: CASSLAGGGQPQHF. CDR3 sequence (DNA): TGTGCCAGCAGCCTCGCGGGGGGCGGTCAGCCCCAGCATTTT.

This chain connects TRBV11-3 to TRBJ1-5; a possible D gene is TRBD1 (5 bases). There are 14 residues in the CDR3. The germline V and J ends were trimmed by 5 bases and 4 bases, with 12 bases remaining between them. Germline loops: CDR1 SGHNT, CDR2 YENEEA. The CDR3 protein is CASSPVSGNQPQHF. The CDR3 bases are TGTGCCAGCAGCCCCGTTTCAGGGAATCAGCCCCAGCATTTT.